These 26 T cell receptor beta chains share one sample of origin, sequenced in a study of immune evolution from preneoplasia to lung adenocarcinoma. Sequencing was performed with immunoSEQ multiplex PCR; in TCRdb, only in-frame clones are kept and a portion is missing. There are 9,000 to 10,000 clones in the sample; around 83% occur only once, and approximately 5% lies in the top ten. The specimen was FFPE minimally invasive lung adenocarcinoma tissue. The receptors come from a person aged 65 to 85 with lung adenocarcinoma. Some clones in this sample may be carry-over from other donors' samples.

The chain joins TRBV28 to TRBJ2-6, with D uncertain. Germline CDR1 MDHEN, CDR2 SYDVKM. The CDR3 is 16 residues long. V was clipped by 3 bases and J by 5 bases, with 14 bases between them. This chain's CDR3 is CASSFLTQSRANVLTF. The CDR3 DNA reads TGTGCCAGCAGTTTCTTGACACAAAGTCGGGCCAACGTCCTGACTTTC.

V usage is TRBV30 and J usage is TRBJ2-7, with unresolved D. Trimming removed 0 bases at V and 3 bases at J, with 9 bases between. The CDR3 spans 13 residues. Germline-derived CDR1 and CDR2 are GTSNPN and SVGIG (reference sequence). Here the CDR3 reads CAWSVSNSYEQYF. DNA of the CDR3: TGTGCCTGGAGTGTATCCAATAGCTACGAGCAGTACTTC.

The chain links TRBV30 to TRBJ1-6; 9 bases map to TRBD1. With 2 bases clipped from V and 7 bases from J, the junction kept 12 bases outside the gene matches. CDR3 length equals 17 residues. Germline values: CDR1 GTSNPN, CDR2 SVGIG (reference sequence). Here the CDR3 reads CAWSQSAGQGHNSPLHF. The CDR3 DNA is TGTGCCTGGAGTCAATCCGCGGGACAGGGTCACAATTCACCCCTCCACTTT.

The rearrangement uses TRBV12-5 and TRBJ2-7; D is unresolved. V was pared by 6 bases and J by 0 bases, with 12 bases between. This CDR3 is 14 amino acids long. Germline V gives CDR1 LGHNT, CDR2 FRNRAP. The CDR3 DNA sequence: TGTGCTAGTGGCCTCGGACGTTACTCCTACGAGCAGTACTTC. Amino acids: CASGLGRYSYEQYF.

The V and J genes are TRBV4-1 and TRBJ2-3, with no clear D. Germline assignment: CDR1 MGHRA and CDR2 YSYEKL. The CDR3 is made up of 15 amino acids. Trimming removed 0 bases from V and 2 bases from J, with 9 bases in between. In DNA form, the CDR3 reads TGCGCCAGCAGCCAAGAGGTTCGCTACACAGATACGCAGTATTTT. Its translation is CASSQEVRYTDTQYF.

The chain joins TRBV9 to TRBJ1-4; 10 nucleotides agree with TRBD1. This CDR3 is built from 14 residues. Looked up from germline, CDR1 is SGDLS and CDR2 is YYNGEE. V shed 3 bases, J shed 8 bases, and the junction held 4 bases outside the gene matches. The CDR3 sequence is CASSEGQGKEKLFF. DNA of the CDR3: TGTGCCAGCAGCGAGGGACAGGGGAAGGAAAAACTGTTTTTT.

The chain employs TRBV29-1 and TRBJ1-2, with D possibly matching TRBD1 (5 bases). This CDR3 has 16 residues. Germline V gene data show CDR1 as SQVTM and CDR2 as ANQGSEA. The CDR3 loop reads CNAQPISPEGYYGYTF. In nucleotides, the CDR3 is TGCAACGCTCAACCAATTTCCCCCGAGGGGTACTATGGCTACACCTTC.

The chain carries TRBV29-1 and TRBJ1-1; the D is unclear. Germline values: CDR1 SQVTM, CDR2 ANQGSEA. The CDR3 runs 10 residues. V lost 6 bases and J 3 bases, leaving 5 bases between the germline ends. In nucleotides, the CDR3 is TGCAGCGTACGGCACACTGAAGCTTTCTTT. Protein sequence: CSVRHTEAFF.

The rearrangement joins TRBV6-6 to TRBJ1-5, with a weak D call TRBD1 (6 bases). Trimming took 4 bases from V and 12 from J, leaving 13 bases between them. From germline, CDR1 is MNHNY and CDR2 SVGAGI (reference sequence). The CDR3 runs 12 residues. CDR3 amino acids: CASSFTPDSQHF. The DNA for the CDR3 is TGTGCCAGCAGTTTCACCCCGGACAGCCAGCATTTT.

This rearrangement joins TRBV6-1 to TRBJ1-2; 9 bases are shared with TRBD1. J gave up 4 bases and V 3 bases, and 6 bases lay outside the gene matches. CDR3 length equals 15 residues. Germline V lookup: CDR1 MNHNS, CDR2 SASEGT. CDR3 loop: CASSDLSTGGYGYTF. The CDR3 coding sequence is TGTGCCAGCAGTGATCTGTCGACAGGGGGCTATGGCTACACCTTC.

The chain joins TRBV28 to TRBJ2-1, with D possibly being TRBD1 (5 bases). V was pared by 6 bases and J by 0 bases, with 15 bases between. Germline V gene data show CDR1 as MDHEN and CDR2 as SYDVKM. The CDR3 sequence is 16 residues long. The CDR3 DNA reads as TGTGCCAGCAGGGCTTTGACAGTTCTCTCCTACAATGAGCAGTTCTTC. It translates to CASRALTVLSYNEQFF.

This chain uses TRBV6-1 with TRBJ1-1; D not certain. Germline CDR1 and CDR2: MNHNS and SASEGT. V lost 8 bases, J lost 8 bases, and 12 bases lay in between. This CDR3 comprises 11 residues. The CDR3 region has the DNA TGTGCCAGCGGTCGACTAGAGGAAGCTTTCTTT. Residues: CASGRLEEAFF.

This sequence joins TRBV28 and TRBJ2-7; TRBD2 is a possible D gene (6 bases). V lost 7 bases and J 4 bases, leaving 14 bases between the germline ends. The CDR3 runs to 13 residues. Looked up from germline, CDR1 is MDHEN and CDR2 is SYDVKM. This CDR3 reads CASTAGTRYEQYF. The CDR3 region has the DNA TGTGCCAGCACGGCGGGAACGCGTTACGAGCAGTACTTC.

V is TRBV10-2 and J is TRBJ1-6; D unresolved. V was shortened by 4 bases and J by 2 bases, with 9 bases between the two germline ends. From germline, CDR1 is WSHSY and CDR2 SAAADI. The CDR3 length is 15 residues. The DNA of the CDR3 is TGCGCCAGCAGTGTGTCAGACCCCTATAATTCACCCCTCCACTTT. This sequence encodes CASSVSDPYNSPLHF.

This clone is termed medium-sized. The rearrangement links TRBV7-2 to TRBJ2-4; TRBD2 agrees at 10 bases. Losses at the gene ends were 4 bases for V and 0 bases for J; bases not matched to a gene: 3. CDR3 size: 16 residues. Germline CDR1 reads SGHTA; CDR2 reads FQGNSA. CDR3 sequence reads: CASSSSGGVAKNIQYF. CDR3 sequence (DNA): TGTGCCAGCAGCTCAAGCGGGGGGGTAGCCAAAAACATTCAGTACTTC.

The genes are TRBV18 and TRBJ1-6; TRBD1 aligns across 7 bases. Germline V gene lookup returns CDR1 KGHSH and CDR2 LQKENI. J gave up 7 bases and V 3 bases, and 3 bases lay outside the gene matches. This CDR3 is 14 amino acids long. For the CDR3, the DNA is TGTGCCAGCTCACCCGGGACAGTCAATTCACCCCTCCACTTT. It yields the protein CASSPGTVNSPLHF.

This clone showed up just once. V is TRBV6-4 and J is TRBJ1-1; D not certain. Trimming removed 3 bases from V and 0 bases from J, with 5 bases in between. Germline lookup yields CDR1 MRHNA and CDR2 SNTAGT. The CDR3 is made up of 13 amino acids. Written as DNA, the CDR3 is TGTGCCAGCAGTGATCGAGTGAACACTGAAGCTTTCTTT. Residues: CASSDRVNTEAFF.

This CDR3 is CASSVTGTSGANTGELFF. CDR3 sequence (DNA): TGTGCCAGCAGCGTAACCGGGACTAGCGGGGCGAACACCGGGGAGCTGTTTTTT. V is TRBV9 and J is TRBJ2-2; 13 bases are a match to TRBD2. This CDR3 contains 18 residues. J lost 0 bases, V lost 1 base, and 3 bases had no gene match. The germline gives CDR1 SGDLS, CDR2 YYNGEE.

The chain's CDR3 is CASSWYRQGDTEAFF. CDR3 nucleotide sequence: TGTGCCAGCAGCTGGTACCGACAGGGGGACACTGAAGCTTTCTTT. This chain joins TRBV11-2 and TRBJ1-1; 9 bases are shared with TRBD1. CDR3 length: 15 amino acids. Germline V gene data show CDR1 as SGHAT and CDR2 as FQNNGV. The junction had 6 bases not matched to a gene; V was cut back by 4 bases and J by 3 bases.

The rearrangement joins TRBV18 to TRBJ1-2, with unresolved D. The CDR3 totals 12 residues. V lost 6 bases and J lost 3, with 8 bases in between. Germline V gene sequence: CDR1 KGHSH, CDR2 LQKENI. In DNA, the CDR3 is TGTGCCAGCTCCGTCCAAGACTATGGCTACACCTTC. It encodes CASSVQDYGYTF.

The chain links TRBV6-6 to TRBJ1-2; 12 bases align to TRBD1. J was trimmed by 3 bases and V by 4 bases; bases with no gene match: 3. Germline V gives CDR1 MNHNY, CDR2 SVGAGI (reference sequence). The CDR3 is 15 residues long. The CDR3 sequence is CASSSGTGGHYGYTF. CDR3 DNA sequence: TGTGCCAGCAGTTCTGGGACAGGGGGCCACTATGGCTACACCTTC.

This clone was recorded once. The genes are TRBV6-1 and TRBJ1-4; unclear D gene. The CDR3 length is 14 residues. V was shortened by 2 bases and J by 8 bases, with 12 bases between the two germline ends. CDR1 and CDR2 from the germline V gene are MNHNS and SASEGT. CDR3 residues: CASSELGRREKLFF. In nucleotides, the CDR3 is TGTGCCAGCAGTGAATTAGGACGACGGGAAAAACTGTTTTTT.

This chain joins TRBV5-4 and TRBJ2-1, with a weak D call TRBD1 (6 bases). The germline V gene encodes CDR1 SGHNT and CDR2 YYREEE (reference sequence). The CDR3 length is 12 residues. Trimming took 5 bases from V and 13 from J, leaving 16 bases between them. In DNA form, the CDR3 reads TGTGCCAGCAGTCCTGGACAGTTGGGACAGTTCTTC. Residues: CASSPGQLGQFF.

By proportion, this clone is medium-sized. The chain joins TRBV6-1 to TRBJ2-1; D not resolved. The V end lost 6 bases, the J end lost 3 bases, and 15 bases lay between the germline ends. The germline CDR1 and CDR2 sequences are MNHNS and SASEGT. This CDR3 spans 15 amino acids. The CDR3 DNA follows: TGTGCCAGCAGGCTCTTTCTCTTGGGCTACAATGAGCAGTTCTTC. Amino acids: CASRLFLLGYNEQFF.

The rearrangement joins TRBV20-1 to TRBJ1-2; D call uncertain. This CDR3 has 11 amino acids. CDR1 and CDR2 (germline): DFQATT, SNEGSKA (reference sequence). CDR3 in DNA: TGCAGAACTGGAGCTAACTATGGCTACACCTTC. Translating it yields CRTGANYGYTF.

The CDR3 loop is CASSSVLQGSGETQYF. In DNA form, the CDR3 reads TGTGCCAGCAGCTCTGTCCTACAGGGAAGTGGGGAGACCCAGTACTTC. V and J are TRBV7-8 and TRBJ2-5; D is possibly TRBD1 (6 bases). CDR3 length equals 16 residues. Trimming pared 4 bases from V and 5 bases from J, leaving 20 bases between. The V gene's germline CDR1 is SGHVS and CDR2 FQNEAQ.